The 28 T cell receptor beta chains in this list originate from one sample, sequenced in a study of blood T cell repertoires in COVID-19. Using immunoSEQ multiplex PCR, the repertoire was profiled, and TCRdb retains in-frame clones only, with some absent. Here the sample spans about 100,000 clones, approximately 92% being singletons. Sample: peripheral blood. The receptors originated from a man aged 50-60 years with active COVID-19.

The rearrangement joins TRBV11-3 to TRBJ1-2; the match to TRBD1 covers 9 bases. V dropped 5 bases and J dropped 8; count of bases not matched to a gene: 6. The CDR3 runs 13 residues. From germline, CDR1 is SGHNT and CDR2 YENEEA. CDR3 coding DNA: TGTGCCAGCAGCCAGACAGGGGGAGGCGGCTACACCTTC. Translated, it gives CASSQTGGGGYTF.

This CDR3 reads CASLTPGQGIGRETQYF. CDR3 nucleotides: TGTGCCAGCTTGACCCCGGGACAGGGAATTGGACGGGAGACCCAGTACTTC. The J gene is TRBJ2-5, the V gene TRBV28, with 9 bases lining up with TRBD1. V was clipped by 8 bases and J by 5 bases; unmatched bases: 18. Germline CDR1 and CDR2: MDHEN and SYDVKM. This CDR3 has 17 residues. Complete variable domain (other parts from reference TRBV28 and TRBJ2-5): DVKVTQSSRYLVKRTGEKVFLECVQDMDHENMFWYRQDPGLGLRLIYFSYDVKMKEKGDIPEGYSVSREKKERFSLILESASTNQTSMYLCASLTPGQGIGRETQYFGPGTRLLVL.

This clone came up once. The junction differs from germline at one of its ends, possibly a read error. This chain's CDR3 is CATTDELGPPPVVLTSGANVLTF. The CDR3 nucleotides are TGTGCCACCACTGATGAATTGGGCCCACCTCCGGTTGTTCTGACCTCTGGGGCCAACGTCCTGACTTTC. The gene calls are TRBV24-1 and TRBJ2-6; D not resolved. Germline lookup yields CDR1 KGHDR and CDR2 SFDVKD. The CDR3 consists of 23 residues.

The V call is TRBV9, the J call TRBJ2-1, with a tentative D call TRBD2 (5 bases). The germline V and J ends were trimmed by 0 bases and 3 bases, with 10 bases remaining between them. CDR1 is SGDLS and CDR2 is YYNGEE in the germline V gene. The CDR3 is made up of 15 amino acids. The CDR3 coding sequence is TGTGCCAGCAGCGTAGCTGGGGAGTACTACAATGAGCAGTTCTTC. This translates into CASSVAGEYYNEQFF.

The genes are TRBV6-5 and TRBJ1-5; D possibly corresponds to TRBD1 (5 bases). The germline CDR1 and CDR2 sequences are MNHEY and SVGAGI. This CDR3 contains 14 residues. Trimming took off 6 bases at V and 1 base at J, with 10 bases between the two ends. The CDR3 protein is CASRGTGSNQPQHF. CDR3 nucleotide sequence: TGTGCCAGCAGGGGGACTGGGAGCAATCAGCCCCAGCATTTT.

This chain links TRBV12-2 with TRBJ1-5. TRBV12-2 is given as a pseudogene. This CDR3 comprises 12 residues. CDR3 DNA sequence: TGTGCAAGTTTCCTAAGCAATCAGCCCCAGCATTTT. This codes for CASFLSNQPQHF.

This rearrangement joins TRBV28 to TRBJ1-6, with TRBD1 matching over 7 bases. CDR3 length equals 13 residues. V was pared by 7 bases and J by 6 bases, with 3 bases of the junction left unmatched. From germline, CDR1 is MDHEN and CDR2 SYDVKM. CDR3 region: CASIRDSNSPLHF. The DNA of the CDR3 is TGTGCCAGCATAAGGGACAGTAATTCACCCCTCCACTTT.

The chain is built from TRBV2 and TRBJ2-2, with 9 bases aligning to TRBD1. V lost 6 bases to trimming and J lost 4 bases; unmatched junction nucleotides: 3. From germline, CDR1 is SNHLY and CDR2 FYNNEI. The CDR3 contains 14 residues. CDR3 bases: TGTGCCAGCAGAAAGACAGGGGGCACCGGGGAGCTGTTTTTT. It is translated as CASRKTGGTGELFF.

The chain links TRBV3-1 (or the pseudogene TRBV3-2) to TRBJ2-1; possibly TRBD2 for D (5 bases). With 0 bases removed from V and 1 base from J, the gap between germline ends came to 7 bases. The CDR3 length is 15 residues. CDR1 is LGHDT and CDR2 is YNNKEL in the germline V gene (reference sequence). This CDR3 is CASSQDPGSYNEQFF. For the CDR3, the DNA is TGTGCCAGCAGCCAAGATCCGGGATCCTACAATGAGCAGTTCTTC.

The chain links TRBV7-3 to TRBJ1-3, with D perhaps TRBD1 (5 bases). The germline V gene has CDR1 SGHTA and CDR2 FQGTGA. The V gene lost 3 bases and the J gene lost 0 bases, with 9 bases spanning the gap. The CDR3 totals 15 residues. The CDR3 bases are TGTGCCAGCAGCTTGCCAGGGAACTCTGGAAACACCATATATTTT. Protein sequence: CASSLPGNSGNTIYF.

J is TRBJ1-2 and V is TRBV28; D remains ambiguous. The CDR3 is 11 amino acids. Germline V gene sequence: CDR1 MDHEN, CDR2 SYDVKM. V was clipped by 4 bases and J by 4 bases, with 4 bases between them. The DNA of the CDR3 is TGTGCCAGCAGTTCGGGCTATGGCTACACCTTC. This translates into CASSSGYGYTF.

The chain is built from TRBV5-1 and TRBJ2-7, with TRBD1 matching over 8 bases. The CDR3 has 14 amino acids. The J segment lost 3 bases and the V segment lost 2 bases, leaving 4 bases of the junction unmatched. CDR1 is SGHRS, CDR2 YFSETQ, per germline. The CDR3 nucleotides are TGCGCCAGCAGCTTAGACAGGGGCAACTACGAGCAGTACTTC. Translation: CASSLDRGNYEQYF.

This chain connects TRBV9 to TRBJ1-2; D is possibly TRBD1 (6 bases). Germline CDR1 and CDR2: SGDLS and YYNGEE. The CDR3 loop spans 17 amino acids. Trimming removed 4 bases at V and 4 bases at J, with 23 bases between. The chain's CDR3 is CASSPLQGRVGGYGYTF. In DNA form, the CDR3 reads TGTGCCAGCAGCCCCCTCCAGGGGAGGGTGGGGGGCTATGGCTACACCTTC. Full variable domain (outside the CDR3, taken from reference TRBV9 and TRBJ1-2): DSGVTQTPKHLITATGQRVTLRCSPRSGDLSVYWYQQSLDQGLQFLIQYYNGEERAKGNILERFSAQQFPDLHSELNLSSLELGDSALYFCASSPLQGRVGGYGYTFGSGTRLTVV.

The rearrangement joins TRBV24-1 to TRBJ1-2; no definite D call. This CDR3 is 11 amino acids long. With 5 bases removed from V and 4 bases from J, the gap between germline ends came to 4 bases. The germline V gene has CDR1 KGHDR and CDR2 SFDVKD. The CDR3 DNA reads TGTGCCACCAGTGGGCCCTATGGCTACACCTTC. It encodes CATSGPYGYTF.

This chain connects TRBV10-1 to TRBJ1-4; D not resolved. Trimming removed 3 bases at V and 6 bases at J, with 8 bases between. This CDR3 contains 13 residues. CDR1 and CDR2 from the germline V gene are WNHNN and SYGVQD (reference sequence). CDR3 loop: CASSDPSYEKLFF. CDR3 DNA sequence: TGCGCCAGCAGTGACCCTTCCTATGAAAAACTGTTTTTT.

This sequence joins TRBV7-9 and TRBJ1-3, with no clear D. Per the germline V gene, CDR1 is SEHNR and CDR2 is FQNEAQ (reference sequence). This CDR3 has 18 residues. V was trimmed by 3 bases and J by 0 bases, leaving 18 bases between them. The CDR3 spells CASSFSTGLLRSGNTIYF. The CDR3 nucleotides read TGTGCCAGCAGCTTCTCGACGGGTCTGTTACGCTCTGGAAACACCATATATTTT.

The chain carries TRBV7-6 and TRBJ2-7; the match to TRBD1 covers 7 bases. V gave up 0 bases and J gave up 4 bases; unmatched junction bases: 12. There are 17 residues in the CDR3. The germline V gene encodes CDR1 SGHVS and CDR2 FNYEAQ. The CDR3 here is CASSLALEGSQGYEQYF. Here the CDR3 DNA reads TGTGCCAGCAGCTTAGCCCTTGAAGGTTCACAGGGGTACGAGCAGTACTTC.

This rearrangement joins TRBV5-1 to TRBJ1-1; no definite D call. The CDR3 covers 16 residues. V shed 4 bases and J shed 0 bases, with 16 bases lying between them. The germline V gene has CDR1 SGHRS and CDR2 YFSETQ. CDR3 sequence reads: CASSAARAGVNTEAFF. As DNA, the CDR3 is TGCGCCAGCAGCGCTGCGAGGGCCGGGGTGAACACTGAAGCTTTCTTT.

The chain joins TRBV2 to TRBJ2-7, with D possibly matching TRBD1 (7 bases). Germline-derived CDR1 and CDR2 are SNHLY and FYNNEI. V dropped 5 bases and J dropped 0 bases, with 14 bases sitting between them. The CDR3 sequence is 15 residues long. The CDR3 nucleotides are TGTGCCAGCAGTCGACAGGGAGGCCCCTCCTACGAGCAGTACTTC. This gives the protein CASSRQGGPSYEQYF.

This chain uses TRBV10-3 with TRBJ2-1; D may be TRBD2 (6 bases). Trimming stripped 2 bases from V and 5 bases from J, with 19 bases between. Germline CDR1 ENHRY, CDR2 SYGVKD. The CDR3 runs to 17 residues. The CDR3 sequence is CAISEDLSRTMDNEQFF. The CDR3 region has the DNA TGTGCCATCAGTGAGGATCTAAGCCGGACTATGGACAATGAGCAGTTCTTC.

The genes are TRBV19 and TRBJ2-1; TRBD1 matches at 8 bases. The CDR3 has 16 residues. Trimming took 4 bases from V and 3 from J; bases not matched to a gene: 8. Germline CDR1 LNHDA, CDR2 SQIVND (reference sequence). As DNA, the CDR3 is TGTGCCAGTAGTACCCGGGGACAGGTTTACTACAATGAGCAGTTCTTC. It is translated as CASSTRGQVYYNEQFF.

J is TRBJ2-7 and V is TRBV24-1; weak D call: TRBD1 (5 bases). Germline V gene lookup returns CDR1 KGHDR and CDR2 SFDVKD. V was clipped by 12 bases and J by 7 bases, with 21 bases between them. The CDR3 length is 13 residues. CDR3 in DNA: TGTGCCGGGCCCACTAACGACCCAGGGGAGCAGTACTTC. Translation gives CAGPTNDPGEQYF.

CDR3 loop: CASSRSTSGSGKTGELFF. In DNA, the CDR3 is TGTGCCAGCAGCCGGTCAACTAGCGGGAGTGGTAAAACCGGGGAGCTGTTTTTT. The chain links TRBV3-1 (or the pseudogene TRBV3-2) to TRBJ2-2, with 11 bases lining up with TRBD2. Germline values: CDR1 LGHDT, CDR2 YNNKEL (reference sequence). V was pared by 4 bases and J by 5 bases, with 12 bases of the junction left unmatched. The CDR3 length is 18 residues.

The rearrangement joins TRBV2 to TRBJ2-7, with TRBD2 matching 9 bases. V lost 4 bases to trimming and J lost 6 bases; unmatched junction nucleotides: 10. Germline CDR1 and CDR2: SNHLY and FYNNEI. The CDR3 extends over 15 amino acids. The CDR3 DNA reads as TGTGCCAGCAGTGCACCGGGACTAGCACTACTCGAGCAGTACTTC. It is translated as CASSAPGLALLEQYF.

The chain uses TRBV6-2 or TRBV6-3 and TRBJ2-7, with 9 bases that match TRBD2. Germline V gives CDR1 MNHEY, CDR2 SVGEGT. After removal of 0 bases from V and 0 bases from J, the junction contained 15 bases not matched to a gene. The CDR3 consists of 20 residues. CDR3: CASSYSLLAGDAIYSYEQYF. The CDR3 coding sequence is TGTGCCAGCAGTTACTCCCTACTAGCGGGCGACGCAATTTACTCCTACGAGCAGTACTTC.

The chain uses TRBV6-1 and TRBJ2-7, with TRBD1 matching over 8 bases. The CDR3 is 16 amino acids. Germline CDR1 reads MNHNS; CDR2 reads SASEGT. V lost 0 bases and J lost 4; bases outside the gene matches: 8. The CDR3 region is CASSEALTGANYEQYF. The CDR3 region has the DNA TGTGCCAGCAGTGAAGCGCTGACAGGGGCGAATTACGAGCAGTACTTC.

This rearrangement joins TRBV2 to TRBJ2-1; D uncertain. The CDR3 is 11 residues long. The germline V gene has CDR1 SNHLY and CDR2 FYNNEI. V lost 5 bases, J lost 7 bases, and 6 bases lay in between. CDR3 in DNA: TGTGCCAGCAGTTCTCTTAATGAGCAGTTCTTC. Translating it yields CASSSLNEQFF.

The genes are TRBV27 and TRBJ2-1; 12 positions agree with TRBD2. Germline V gene sequence: CDR1 MNHEY, CDR2 SMNVEV (reference sequence). Losses at the gene ends were 1 base for V and 9 bases for J; bases not matched to a gene: 10. The CDR3 extends over 17 amino acids. The CDR3 sequence is CASSLFRTSGTLGEQFF. The CDR3 DNA sequence: TGTGCCAGCAGTTTATTTAGGACTAGCGGGACCCTAGGTGAGCAGTTCTTC.